This TCR beta chain originates from a study of T-cell reconstitution after alpha-beta-depleted transplantation in children. Preparing the TCRbeta library involved the use of unique molecular identifiers. TCRdb analysed the PCR reads with MiXCR anew, one entry per CDR3 protein. Of some 150,000 distinct CDR3 sequences in the sample, around 9% were seen once. Study-wide results and caveats: Surviving recipient T cells and thymic progenitors underlay high day-60 TCRbeta diversity in some patients. Most T-cell counts and diversity one year after the transplant came from T cells that were newly produced.

At least ten counts were recorded for this clonotype. Its specificity is unknown. The CDR3 has 15 amino acids. Germline CDR1 reads MGHDK; CDR2 reads SYGVNS. Trimming removed 0 bases from V and 3 bases from J; junction bases left unmatched: 5. The starting material was PBMCs, mostly from graft donor cells, obtained 180 days after TCRalphabeta/CD19-depleted stem cell transplant. The TCR comes from a female patient aged 2 to 10 who had a stem cell transplant for congenital amegakaryocytic thrombocytopenia, so the T cells may come from the graft donor. The J gene is TRBJ2-7, the V gene TRBV25-1; 7 positions agree with TRBD1. The CDR3 nucleotides read TGTGCCAGCAGTGAATACGGGGCAGGGGGCTACGAGCAGTACTTC. It encodes CASSEYGAGGYEQYF.